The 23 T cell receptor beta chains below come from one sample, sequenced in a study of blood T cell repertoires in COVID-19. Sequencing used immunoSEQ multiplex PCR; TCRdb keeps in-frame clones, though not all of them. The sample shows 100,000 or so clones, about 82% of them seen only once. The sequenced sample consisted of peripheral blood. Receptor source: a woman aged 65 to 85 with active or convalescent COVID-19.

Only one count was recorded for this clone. CDR3 bases: TGTGCCAGCAGTCCGAGACAGGGGGCGAACACTGAAGCTTTCTTT. The encoded protein is CASSPRQGANTEAFF. The chain couples TRBV6-2 or TRBV6-3 to TRBJ1-1; the match to TRBD1 covers 10 bases. Per germline, CDR1 MNHEY and CDR2 SVGEGT. CDR3 length: 15 residues. J lost 1 base, V lost 5 bases, and 4 bases had no gene match.

CDR3 sequence reads: CASSAGTMGTGELFF. In DNA form, the CDR3 reads TGTGCCAGCAGTGCCGGGACAATGGGCACCGGGGAGCTGTTTTTT. This chain links TRBV2 with TRBJ2-2; tentative D call: TRBD1 (6 bases). The CDR3 sequence is 15 residues long. V was pared by 4 bases and J by 4 bases, with 13 bases between. Germline CDR1 is SNHLY and CDR2 is FYNNEI.

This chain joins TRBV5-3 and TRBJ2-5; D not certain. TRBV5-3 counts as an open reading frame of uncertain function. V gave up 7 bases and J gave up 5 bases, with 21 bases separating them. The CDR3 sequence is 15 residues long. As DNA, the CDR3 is TGTGCCAGACAACTAAATACACTGGATCCGGAGACCCAGTACTTC. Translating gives CARQLNTLDPETQYF.

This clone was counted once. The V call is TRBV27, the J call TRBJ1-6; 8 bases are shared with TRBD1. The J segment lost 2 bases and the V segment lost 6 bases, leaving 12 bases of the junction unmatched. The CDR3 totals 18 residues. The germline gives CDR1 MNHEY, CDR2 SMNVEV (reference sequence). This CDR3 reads CASSTPGTGSPYNSPLHF. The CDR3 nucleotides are TGTGCCAGCAGCACTCCCGGGACAGGCTCCCCCTATAATTCACCCCTCCACTTT.

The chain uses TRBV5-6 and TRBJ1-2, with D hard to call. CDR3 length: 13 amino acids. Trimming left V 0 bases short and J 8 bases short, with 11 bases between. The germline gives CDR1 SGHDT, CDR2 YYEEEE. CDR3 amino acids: CASSLVGPGGYTF. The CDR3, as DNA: TGTGCCAGCAGCTTGGTAGGCCCGGGAGGCTACACCTTC.

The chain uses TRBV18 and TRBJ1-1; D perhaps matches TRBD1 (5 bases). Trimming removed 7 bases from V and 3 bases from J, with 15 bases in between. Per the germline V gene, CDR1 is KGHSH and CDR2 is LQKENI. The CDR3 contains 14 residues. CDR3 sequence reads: CASWGLPVDTEAFF. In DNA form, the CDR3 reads TGTGCCAGCTGGGGACTACCTGTGGACACTGAAGCTTTCTTT.

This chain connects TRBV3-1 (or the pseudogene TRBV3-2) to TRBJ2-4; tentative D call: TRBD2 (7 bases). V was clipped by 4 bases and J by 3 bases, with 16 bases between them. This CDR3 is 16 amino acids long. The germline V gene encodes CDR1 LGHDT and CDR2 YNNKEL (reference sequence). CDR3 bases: TGTGCCAGCAGCCCTCGGGGAGGGGGGGTCAAAAACATTCAGTACTTC. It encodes CASSPRGGGVKNIQYF.

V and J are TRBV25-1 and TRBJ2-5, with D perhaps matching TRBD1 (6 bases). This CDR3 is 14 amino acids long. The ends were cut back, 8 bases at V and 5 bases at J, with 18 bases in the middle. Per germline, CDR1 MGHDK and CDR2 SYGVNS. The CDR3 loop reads CASAINRDTETQYF. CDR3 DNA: TGTGCCAGCGCGATTAACCGGGACACGGAGACCCAGTACTTC. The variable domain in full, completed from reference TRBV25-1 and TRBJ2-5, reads EADIYQTPRYLVIGTGKKITLECSQTMGHDKMYWYQQDPGMELHLIHYSYGVNSTEKGDLSSESTVSRIRTEHFPLTLESARPSHTSQYLCASAINRDTETQYFGPGTRLLVL.

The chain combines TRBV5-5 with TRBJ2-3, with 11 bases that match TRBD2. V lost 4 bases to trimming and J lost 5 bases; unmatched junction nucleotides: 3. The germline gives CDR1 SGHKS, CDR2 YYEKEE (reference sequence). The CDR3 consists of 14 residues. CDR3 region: CASSRLAGKDTQYF. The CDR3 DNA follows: TGTGCCAGCAGCAGACTAGCGGGGAAAGATACGCAGTATTTT.

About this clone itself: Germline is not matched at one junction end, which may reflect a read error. The CDR3, as DNA: TGTGCCAGCAGCCACACTAGGCCTGAGGCTTTCTTT. It translates to CASSHTRPEAFF. The chain couples TRBV11-3 to TRBJ1-1; D gene uncertain. In germline, CDR1 is SGHNT, CDR2 YENEEA. The CDR3 is 12 residues long.

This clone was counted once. In nucleotides, the CDR3 is TGTGCCAGCAGCTTAGGACTAGTGAGTGAGCAGTTCTTC. It codes for CASSLGLVSEQFF. This chain uses TRBV11-2 with TRBJ2-1, with a possible D match to TRBD2 (6 bases). Germline loops: CDR1 SGHAT, CDR2 FQNNGV. The CDR3 loop spans 13 amino acids. V dropped 1 base and J dropped 9 bases, with 10 bases sitting between them.

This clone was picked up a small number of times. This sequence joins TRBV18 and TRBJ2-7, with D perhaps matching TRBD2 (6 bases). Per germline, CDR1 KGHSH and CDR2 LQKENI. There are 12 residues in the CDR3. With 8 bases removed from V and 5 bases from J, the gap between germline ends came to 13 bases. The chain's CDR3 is CASRPPGDEQYF. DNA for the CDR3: TGTGCCAGCCGACCGCCGGGGGACGAGCAGTACTTC.

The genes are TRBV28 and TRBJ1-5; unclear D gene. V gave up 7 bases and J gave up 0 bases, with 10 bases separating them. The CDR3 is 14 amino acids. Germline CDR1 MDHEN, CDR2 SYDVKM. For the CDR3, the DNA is TGTGCCAGCACTTATACAGTTAGCAATCAGCCCCAGCATTTT. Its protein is CASTYTVSNQPQHF.

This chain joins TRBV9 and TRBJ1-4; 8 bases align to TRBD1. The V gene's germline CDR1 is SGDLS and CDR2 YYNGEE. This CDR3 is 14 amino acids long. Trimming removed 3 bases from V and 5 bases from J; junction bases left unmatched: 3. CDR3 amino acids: CASSDGTGNEKLFF. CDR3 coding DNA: TGTGCCAGCAGCGACGGGACAGGAAATGAAAAACTGTTTTTT. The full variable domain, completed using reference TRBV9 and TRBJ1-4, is DSGVTQTPKHLITATGQRVTLRCSPRSGDLSVYWYQQSLDQGLQFLIQYYNGEERAKGNILERFSAQQFPDLHSELNLSSLELGDSALYFCASSDGTGNEKLFFGSGTQLSVL.

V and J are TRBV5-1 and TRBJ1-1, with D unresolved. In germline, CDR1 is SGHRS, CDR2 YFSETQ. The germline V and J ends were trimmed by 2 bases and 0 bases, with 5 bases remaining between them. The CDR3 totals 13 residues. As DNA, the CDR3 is TGCGCCAGCAGCTTTAATATGAACACTGAAGCTTTCTTT. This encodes CASSFNMNTEAFF.

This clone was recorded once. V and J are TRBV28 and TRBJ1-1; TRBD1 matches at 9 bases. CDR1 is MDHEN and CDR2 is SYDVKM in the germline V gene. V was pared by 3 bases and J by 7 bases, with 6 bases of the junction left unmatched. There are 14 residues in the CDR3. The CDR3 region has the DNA TGTGCCAGCAGTTTCCGGGACAGGGTGATTGAAGCTTTCTTT. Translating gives CASSFRDRVIEAFF.

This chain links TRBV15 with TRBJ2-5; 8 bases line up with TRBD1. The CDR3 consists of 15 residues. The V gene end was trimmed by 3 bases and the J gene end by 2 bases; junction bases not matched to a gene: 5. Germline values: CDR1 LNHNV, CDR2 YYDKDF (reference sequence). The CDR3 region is CATSSPGQGQETQYF. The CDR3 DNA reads TGTGCCACCAGCAGCCCTGGACAGGGACAAGAGACCCAGTACTTC.

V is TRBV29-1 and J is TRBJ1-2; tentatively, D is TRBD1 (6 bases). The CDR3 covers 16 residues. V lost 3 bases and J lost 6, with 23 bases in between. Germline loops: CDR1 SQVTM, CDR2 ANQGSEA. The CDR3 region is CSVEATGQSRVNGYTF. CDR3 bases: TGCAGCGTTGAGGCTACAGGGCAAAGTAGGGTCAATGGCTACACCTTC.

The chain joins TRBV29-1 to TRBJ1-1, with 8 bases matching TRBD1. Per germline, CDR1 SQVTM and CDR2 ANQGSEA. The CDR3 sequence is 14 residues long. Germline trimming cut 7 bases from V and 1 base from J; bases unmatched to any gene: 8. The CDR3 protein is CSALPGTGNTEAFF. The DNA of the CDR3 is TGCAGCGCCCTCCCGGGGACAGGGAACACTGAAGCTTTCTTT.

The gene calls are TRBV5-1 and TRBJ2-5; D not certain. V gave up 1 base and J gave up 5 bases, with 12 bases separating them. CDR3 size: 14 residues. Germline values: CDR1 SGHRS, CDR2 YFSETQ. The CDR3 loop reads CASSLFLDGETQYF. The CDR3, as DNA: TGCGCCAGCAGCTTGTTCCTAGACGGGGAGACCCAGTACTTC. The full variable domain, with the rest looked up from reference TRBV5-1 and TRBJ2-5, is KAGVTQTPRYLIKTRGQQVTLSCSPISGHRSVSWYQQTPGQGLQFLFEYFSETQRNKGNFPGRFSGRQFSNSRSEMNVSTLELGDSALYLCASSLFLDGETQYFGPGTRLLVL.

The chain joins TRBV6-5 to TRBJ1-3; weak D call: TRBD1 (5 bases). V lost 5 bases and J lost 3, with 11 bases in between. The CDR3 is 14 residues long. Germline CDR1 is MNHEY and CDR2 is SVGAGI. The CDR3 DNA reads TGTGCCAGCAGTCCGGGGGGGGGTGGAAACACCATATATTTT. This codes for CASSPGGGGNTIYF.

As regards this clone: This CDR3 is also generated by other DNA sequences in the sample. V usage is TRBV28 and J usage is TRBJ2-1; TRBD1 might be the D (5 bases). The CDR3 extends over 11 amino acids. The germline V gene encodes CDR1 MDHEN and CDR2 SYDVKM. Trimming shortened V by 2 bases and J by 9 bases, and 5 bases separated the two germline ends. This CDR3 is CASSLRGEQFF. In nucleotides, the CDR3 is TGTGCCAGCAGTTTAAGGGGTGAGCAGTTCTTC.

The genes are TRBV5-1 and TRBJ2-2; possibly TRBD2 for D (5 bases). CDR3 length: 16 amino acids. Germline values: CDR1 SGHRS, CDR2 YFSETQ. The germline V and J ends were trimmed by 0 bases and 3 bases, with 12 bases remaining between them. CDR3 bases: TGCGCCAGCAGCTTGGCCTTAGGGAGTGACACCGGGGAGCTGTTTTTT. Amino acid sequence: CASSLALGSDTGELFF. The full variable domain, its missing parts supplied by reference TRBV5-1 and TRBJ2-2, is KAGVTQTPRYLIKTRGQQVTLSCSPISGHRSVSWYQQTPGQGLQFLFEYFSETQRNKGNFPGRFSGRQFSNSRSEMNVSTLELGDSALYLCASSLALGSDTGELFFGEGSRLTVL.